This T cell receptor beta chain emerged from a study of blood T cell repertoires in COVID-19. For the study at large: Sources were T cells, B-cell-depleted T cells, or PBMCs; the material itself was cDNA or gDNA.

A remark on this clone: The sample holds other DNA sequences that translate to the same CDR3.

The data were produced by immunoSEQ multiplex PCR, yet TCRdb's version contains in-frame clones alone and is incomplete. The profile covers roughly 260,000 clones, with roughly 82% appearing a single time and over 3.5% taken by the ten largest. The V and J ends lost 3 bases and 7 bases respectively, with 12 bases between them. The CDR3 is 13 amino acids. Sequences were obtained from peripheral blood. This sequence joins TRBV12-3 or TRBV12-4 and TRBJ1-2; a weak D match, TRBD1 (5 bases). The receptor was isolated from a woman aged 70 to 79 with acute or convalescent COVID-19. The CDR3 DNA reads as TGTGCCAGCAGTTTGGGGGGGTTGGGTGGCTACACCTTC. Its translation: CASSLGGLGGYTF.